This paragraph covers one T cell receptor (beta chain) sequence. The target antigen is unknown. Graves' hyperthyroidism showing no ophthalmopathy progression within 18 months was considered stable. Fresh peripheral blood, approximately 10 ml, yielded the PBMCs. The sample is drawn from a study of T cells in Graves' hyperthyroidism and ophthalmopathy. The CDR3 totals 14 residues. V lost 1 base and J lost 6, with 11 bases in between. CDR1 is SGHRS and CDR2 is YFSETQ in the germline V gene. TCR beta CDR3 regions were amplified from RNA. With the HTBI primer set, the TCR CDR3 went through a first round of RT-PCR. Via MiXCR, TCRdb re-called the multiplex PCR reads, giving one row per CDR3 protein. The table shows nearly 750,000 distinct CDR3 sequences, with 35% occurring only once. Overall study findings and caveats: Median prediction lead before ophthalmopathy onset was 5 to 7 months with the model. Most expanded thyroid clonotypes above 0.001 recurred in blood.

This sequence joins TRBV5-1 and TRBJ1-5; D gene ambiguous. The TCR was taken from a middle-aged woman with Graves' hyperthyroidism. Sequencing was carried out using blood. The CDR3 is CASSLTGRSQPQHF. The CDR3 DNA is TGCGCCAGCAGCTTGACGGGCAGATCTCAGCCCCAGCATTTT.